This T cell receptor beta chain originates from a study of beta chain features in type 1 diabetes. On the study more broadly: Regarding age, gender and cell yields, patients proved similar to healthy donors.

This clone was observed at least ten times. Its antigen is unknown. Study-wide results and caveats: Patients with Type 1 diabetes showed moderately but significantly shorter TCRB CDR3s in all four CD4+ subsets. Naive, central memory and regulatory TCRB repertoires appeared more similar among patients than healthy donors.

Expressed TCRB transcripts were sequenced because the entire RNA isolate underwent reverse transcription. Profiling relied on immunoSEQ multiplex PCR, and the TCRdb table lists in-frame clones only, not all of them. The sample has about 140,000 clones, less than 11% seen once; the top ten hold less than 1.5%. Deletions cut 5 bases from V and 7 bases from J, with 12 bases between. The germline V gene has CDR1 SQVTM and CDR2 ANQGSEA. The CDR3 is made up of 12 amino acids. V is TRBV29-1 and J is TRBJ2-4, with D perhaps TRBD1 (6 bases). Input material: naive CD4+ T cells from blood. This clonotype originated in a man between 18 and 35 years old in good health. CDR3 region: CSVKSGENIQYF. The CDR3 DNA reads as TGCAGCGTTAAATCAGGGGAGAACATTCAGTACTTC.